The 3 T cell receptor beta chains presented below share a single source sample, sequenced in a study of Ad26.COV2.S vaccination and SARS-CoV-2 variants. Libraries were prepared by immunoSEQ multiplex PCR; TCRdb keeps only in-frame clonotypes and omits some of them. The repertoire holds over 400,000 clones, with 89% as singletons. The sample's treatment: around 19 received Ad26.COV2.S at low or high dose, single or two shots; roughly 5 received placebo; per-sample allocation not given. Repertoires come from day 63 after the first vaccine or placebo injection. Source: peripheral blood, taken in a trial of Ad26.COV2.S vaccine versus placebo. All receptors come from a person aged 18-65 years who received the Ad26.COV2.S COVID-19 vaccine or a placebo.

In regard to this clone: This CDR3 is also generated by other DNA sequences in the sample. V usage is TRBV18 and J usage is TRBJ2-5; no definite D call. V was trimmed by 2 bases and J by 2 bases, leaving 3 bases between them. CDR1 is KGHSH, CDR2 LQKENI, per germline. CDR3 length: 12 amino acids. CDR3 sequence (DNA): TGTGCCAGCTCACCAAGTCAAGAGACCCAGTACTTC. Amino acid sequence: CASSPSQETQYF.

This chain uses TRBV2 with TRBJ1-4; tentatively, D is TRBD1 (6 bases). The V and J ends lost 5 bases and 6 bases respectively, with 16 bases between them. In germline, CDR1 is SNHLY, CDR2 FYNNEI. The CDR3 spans 15 residues. The CDR3 is CASSSRAGAYEKLFF. Here the CDR3 DNA reads TGTGCCAGCAGTTCAAGAGCAGGGGCATATGAAAAACTGTTTTTT.

This clone came up a few times. V is TRBV6-2 or TRBV6-3 and J is TRBJ2-3; tentatively, D is TRBD2 (6 bases). CDR3 length equals 15 residues. The germline V and J ends were trimmed by 2 bases and 1 base, with 10 bases remaining between them. Per the germline V gene, CDR1 is MNHEY and CDR2 is SVGEGT. Here the CDR3 DNA reads TGTGCCAGCAGTTACGGGCGGGAAGGCACAGATACGCAGTATTTT. Its translation is CASSYGREGTDTQYF.